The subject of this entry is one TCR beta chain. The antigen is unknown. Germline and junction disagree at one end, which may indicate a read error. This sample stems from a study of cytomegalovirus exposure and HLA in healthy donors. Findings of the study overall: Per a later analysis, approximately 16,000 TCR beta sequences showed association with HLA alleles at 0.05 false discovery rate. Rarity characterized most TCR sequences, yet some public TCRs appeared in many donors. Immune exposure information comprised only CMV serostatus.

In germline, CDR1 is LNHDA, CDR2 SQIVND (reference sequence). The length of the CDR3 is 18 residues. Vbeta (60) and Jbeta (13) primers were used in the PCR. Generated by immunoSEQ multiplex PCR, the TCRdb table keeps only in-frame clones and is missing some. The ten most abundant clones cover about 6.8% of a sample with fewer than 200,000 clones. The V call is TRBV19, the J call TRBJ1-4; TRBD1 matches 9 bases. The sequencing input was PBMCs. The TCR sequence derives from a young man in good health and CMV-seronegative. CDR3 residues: CAGSAGGRTGAENEKLFF. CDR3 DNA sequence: TGTGCCGGTAGCGCCGGAGGGCGGACAGGGGCCGAGAATGAAAAACTGTTTTTT. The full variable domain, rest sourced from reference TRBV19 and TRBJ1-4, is DGGITQSPKYLFRKEGQNVTLSCEQNLNHDAMYWYRQDPGQGLRLIYYSQIVNDFQKGDIAEGYSVSREKKESFPLTVTSAQKNPTAFYLCAGSAGGRTGAENEKLFFGSGTQLSVL.